The 21 T cell receptor beta chains below come from one sample, sequenced in a study of T cell changes during pregnancy in multiple sclerosis. Only in-frame clones appear in the TCRdb table, and some are missing; sequencing was by immunoSEQ multiplex PCR. The table has approximately 88,000 clones, about 92% seen once. The specimen comprised peripheral blood, sampled in the first trimester of pregnancy. The receptors shown here come from a female donor with multiple sclerosis, enrolled in a pregnancy study.

Worth noting for this clone: Other DNA sequences of this sample code for an identical CDR3. The chain has TRBV5-1 and TRBJ2-3, with TRBD2 matching over 11 bases. The germline V gene encodes CDR1 SGHRS and CDR2 YFSETQ. There are 16 residues in the CDR3. J was trimmed by 0 bases and V by 1 base; bases with no gene match: 1. CDR3: CASSLRTSGSTDTQYF. The CDR3 nucleotides read TGCGCCAGCAGCTTGAGGACTAGCGGGAGCACAGATACGCAGTATTTT.

The chain couples TRBV10-3 to TRBJ2-7; 12 nucleotides match TRBD2. Germline V gene sequence: CDR1 ENHRY, CDR2 SYGVKD. This CDR3 has 13 residues. CDR3 sequence (DNA): TGTGCATGCCGGGGACTAGCGGGCAACGAGCAGTACTTC. Translating gives CACRGLAGNEQYF.

This chain joins TRBV19 and TRBJ1-5; a weak D match, TRBD1 (5 bases). V dropped 10 bases and J dropped 5 bases, with 12 bases sitting between them. The CDR3 sequence is 12 residues long. Germline CDR1 and CDR2: LNHDA and SQIVND (reference sequence). In DNA form, the CDR3 reads TGTGCCACCCCTGCGGGGGATCAGCCCCAGCATTTT. Protein sequence: CATPAGDQPQHF.

The gene calls are TRBV5-1 and TRBJ2-7, with D perhaps matching TRBD2 (6 bases). CDR3 length: 17 amino acids. Germline V gene data show CDR1 as SGHRS and CDR2 as YFSETQ. Trimming cost V 3 bases and J 2 bases, with 21 bases left between them. The CDR3, as DNA: TGCGCCAGCAGCTCCGTTGGAGGGTCCCGGAGAACCTACGAGCAGTACTTC. It specifies CASSSVGGSRRTYEQYF.

The J gene is TRBJ1-2, the V gene TRBV5-4; the D is unclear. Germline values: CDR1 SGHNT, CDR2 YYREEE (reference sequence). The CDR3 is 11 amino acids. V shed 3 bases and J shed 10 bases, with 10 bases lying between them. CDR3 region: CASSYLDNYTF. As DNA, the CDR3 is TGTGCCAGCAGCTATCTCGACAACTACACCTTC.

The rearrangement joins TRBV9 to TRBJ2-1, with no clear D. The CDR3 has 13 residues. V was pared by 2 bases and J by 5 bases, with 8 bases between. Germline lookup yields CDR1 SGDLS and CDR2 YYNGEE. For the CDR3, the DNA is TGTGCCAGCAGCGTGACACTGAACAATGAGCAGTTCTTC. It encodes CASSVTLNNEQFF.

The CDR3 DNA follows: TGTGCCAGTAGTATAGCCCCCGGAAGGGGCTATCAGCCCCAGCATTTT. It encodes CASSIAPGRGYQPQHF. This sequence joins TRBV19 and TRBJ1-5; D possibly corresponds to TRBD1 (5 bases). Trimming removed 1 base at V and 5 bases at J, with 15 bases between. The CDR3 has 16 amino acids. Germline loops: CDR1 LNHDA, CDR2 SQIVND (reference sequence).

The V and J genes are TRBV6-1 and TRBJ2-1; TRBD1 matches 8 bases. The J segment lost 3 bases and the V segment lost 8 bases, leaving 6 bases of the junction unmatched. Germline CDR1 reads MNHNS; CDR2 reads SASEGT. This CDR3 comprises 14 residues. Here the CDR3 reads CASVVGTGYNEQFF. The CDR3 coding sequence is TGTGCCAGCGTCGTAGGGACAGGCTACAATGAGCAGTTCTTC.

The V gene is TRBV27, the J gene TRBJ2-5, with D maybe TRBD1 (5 bases). V gave up 6 bases and J gave up 7 bases, with 15 bases separating them. The CDR3 extends over 13 amino acids. Germline CDR1 MNHEY, CDR2 SMNVEV (reference sequence). The CDR3 loop reads CASSLSATGTQYF. For the CDR3, the DNA is TGTGCCAGCAGCTTAAGCGCTACAGGGACCCAGTACTTC.

The chain uses TRBV7-9 and TRBJ2-7; D is undetermined. Germline CDR1 and CDR2: SEHNR and FQNEAQ (reference sequence). Trimming removed 2 bases at V and 6 bases at J, with 5 bases between. This CDR3 has 11 residues. CDR3 nucleotides: TGTGCCAGCAGCTTAAACGGCGAGCAGTACTTC. Amino acids: CASSLNGEQYF.

A remark on this clone: Within the sample, other DNA sequences also encode this same CDR3. The chain carries TRBV27 and TRBJ1-5, with D perhaps matching TRBD1 (5 bases). The germline V gene encodes CDR1 MNHEY and CDR2 SMNVEV (reference sequence). Trimming shortened V by 2 bases and J by 0 bases, and 5 bases separated the two germline ends. The length of the CDR3 is 14 residues. CDR3 nucleotides: TGTGCCAGCAGTTTAACAGGTAGCAATCAGCCCCAGCATTTT. This codes for CASSLTGSNQPQHF.

V gene TRBV7-9 combines with J gene TRBJ1-1; D is ambiguous. The CDR3 totals 15 residues. V was pared by 1 base and J by 4 bases, with 13 bases between. The germline CDR1 and CDR2 sequences are SEHNR and FQNEAQ (reference sequence). The CDR3 coding sequence is TGTGCCAGCAGCTTAGTTCTAGGAGAGGGCACTGAAGCTTTCTTT. Translation gives CASSLVLGEGTEAFF. Full variable domain (rest looked up from reference TRBV7-9 and TRBJ1-1): DTGVSQNPRHKITKRGQNVTFRCDPISEHNRLYWYRQTLGQGPEFLTYFQNEAQLEKSRLLSDRFSAERPKGSFSTLEIQRTEQGDSAMYLCASSLVLGEGTEAFFGQGTRLTVV.

J is TRBJ2-2 and V is TRBV9, with 7 nucleotides matching TRBD1. After removal of 9 bases from V and 1 base from J, the junction contained 3 bases not matched to a gene. The CDR3 has 13 residues. Germline CDR1 and CDR2: SGDLS and YYNGEE. CDR3: CATRDRNTGELFF. CDR3 in DNA: TGTGCCACCCGGGACAGGAACACCGGGGAGCTGTTTTTT. The whole variable domain, filled in from reference TRBV9 and TRBJ2-2, reads DSGVTQTPKHLITATGQRVTLRCSPRSGDLSVYWYQQSLDQGLQFLIQYYNGEERAKGNILERFSAQQFPDLHSELNLSSLELGDSALYFCATRDRNTGELFFGEGSRLTVL.

This chain connects TRBV7-8 to TRBJ1-5; D not resolved. The CDR3 consists of 16 residues. Germline V gene data show CDR1 as SGHVS and CDR2 as FQNEAQ. V gave up 3 bases and J gave up 1 base, with 13 bases separating them. In DNA, the CDR3 is TGTGCCAGCAGCTTGGTGCGGAGTCGGAGCAATCAGCCCCAGCATTTT. Translating gives CASSLVRSRSNQPQHF.

The CDR3 nucleotides read TGTGCCAGCAGTTTCGTCAAACTGGCTTTCTTT. This encodes CASSFVKLAFF. V usage is TRBV5-8 and J usage is TRBJ1-1; no clear D. Between the trimmed V and J ends, which lost 5 bases and 11 bases, there was a span of 13 bases. The CDR3 sequence is 11 residues long. Germline lookup yields CDR1 SGHTS and CDR2 YDEGEE.

The chain has TRBV9 and TRBJ2-2, with D possibly TRBD1 on 5 matching bases. V shed 1 base and J shed 4 bases, with 14 bases lying between them. CDR1 is SGDLS, CDR2 YYNGEE, per germline. This CDR3 region has 16 residues. The CDR3 bases are TGTGCCAGCAGCGTAACGCAGGGCTCGAGCACCGGGGAGCTGTTTTTT. Protein sequence: CASSVTQGSSTGELFF.

V and J are TRBV15 and TRBJ2-7; the D gene is possibly TRBD2 (6 bases). The CDR3 has 14 amino acids. V lost 3 bases to trimming and J lost 2 bases, with 11 bases between them. Germline-derived CDR1 and CDR2 are LNHNV and YYDKDF (reference sequence). The CDR3 spells CATSSPGVPYEQYF. CDR3 DNA: TGTGCCACCAGCAGTCCGGGGGTCCCCTACGAGCAGTACTTC.

The J gene is TRBJ1-2, the V gene TRBV27, with 9 bases lining up with TRBD1. Germline trimming cut 4 bases from V and 7 bases from J; bases unmatched to any gene: 7. Germline CDR1 MNHEY, CDR2 SMNVEV (reference sequence). The CDR3 spans 14 residues. The CDR3: CASSSGDRVGGYTF. The CDR3 DNA reads as TGTGCCAGCAGTTCTGGGGACAGGGTGGGTGGCTACACCTTC.

This chain joins TRBV19 and TRBJ2-2, with D unclear. The germline V gene encodes CDR1 LNHDA and CDR2 SQIVND (reference sequence). V was cut by 5 bases and J by 2 bases, with 9 bases left in between. This CDR3 comprises 14 residues. The CDR3 DNA follows: TGTGCCAGTAGTTCTGTCACAAACACCGGGGAGCTGTTTTTT. Translating it yields CASSSVTNTGELFF.

DNA of the CDR3: TGTGCCAGCAGTTCCCTACCCGGCTACACCTTC. Its protein product is CASSSLPGYTF. The chain recombines TRBV28 with TRBJ1-2; D is uncertain. Germline V gives CDR1 MDHEN, CDR2 SYDVKM. V lost 4 bases, J lost 8 bases, and 8 bases lay in between. The CDR3 extends over 11 amino acids.

The V and J genes are TRBV2 and TRBJ2-7, with 7 nucleotides matching TRBD2. Losses at the gene ends were 7 bases for V and 4 bases for J; bases not matched to a gene: 4. The CDR3 consists of 12 residues. Germline loops: CDR1 SNHLY, CDR2 FYNNEI. The DNA of the CDR3 is TGTGCCAGCACGGCGGGAGTTTACGAGCAGTACTTC. This codes for CASTAGVYEQYF.